These T cell receptor beta chains were read from a single sample in a study of T cell changes during pregnancy in multiple sclerosis. Repertoires were generated with immunoSEQ multiplex PCR, while TCRdb's copy carries only in-frame clones and drops some. The sample shows approximately 42,000 clones, around four fifths of them seen only once. Material: CD4+ T cells from peripheral blood mononuclear cells, obtained before pregnancy. The receptors derive from a female donor with multiple sclerosis, enrolled in a pregnancy study. CDR3s leave out the opening cysteine and the closing phenylalanine or tryptophan. Clone size, where shown, is once, few, many, or a class for clones that have expanded.

J: TRBJ2-5; size: .; V: TRBV19; CDR3: ASSKNQGFETQY
J: TRBJ1-2; size: .; V: TRBV6-1; CDR3: ASSATRQGAGGYT
J: TRBJ2-7; size: .; V: TRBV7-2; CDR3: ASSLGREYEQY
J: TRBJ2-1; size: .; V: TRBV25-1; CDR3: ASSHQRSSYNEQF
J: TRBJ1-4; size: .; V: TRBV6-6; CDR3: ASRGQGREQKLF
J: TRBJ2-3; size: .; V: TRBV7-6; CDR3: ASSLGLVNTQY
J: TRBJ1-3; size: .; V: TRBV5-6; CDR3: ASSLLGGSGNTIY
J: TRBJ2-4; size: .; V: TRBV5-1; CDR3: ASSPRAGGGSKNIQY
J: TRBJ1-2; size: .; V: TRBV7-2; CDR3: ASSSSQGMGGYT
J: TRBJ2-2; size: .; V: TRBV6-5; CDR3: ASSRFTGELF
J: TRBJ2-7; size: once; V: TRBV14; CDR3: ASSPLTSGKSYEQY
J: TRBJ1-6; size: .; V: TRBV19; CDR3: ASSIGPGADSPLH
J: TRBJ2-1; size: few; V: TRBV13; CDR3: ASSPRAYNEQF